This T cell receptor beta chain was sequenced during a study of pediatric ulcerative colitis. The CDR3 is 17 amino acids. The germline gives CDR1 KGHSH, CDR2 LQKENI. The ends lost 2 bases at V and 0 bases at J; junction bases unmatched: 8. Sequenced by immunoSEQ multiplex PCR; TCRdb stores in-frame clones only, minus some. In the table there are around 68,000 clones, about 80% of which are singletons. The sequence was obtained from a boy aged 10-17 years with moderate ulcerative colitis. Sample: blood. The chain recombines TRBV18 with TRBJ1-1, with TRBD1 identical over 8 bases. The CDR3 loop is CASSPSDRAFMNTEAFF. CDR3 DNA sequence: TGTGCCAGCTCACCATCGGACAGGGCATTCATGAACACTGAAGCTTTCTTT. The full variable domain, rest sourced from reference TRBV18 and TRBJ1-1, is NAGVMQNPRHLVRRRGQEARLRCSPMKGHSHVYWYRQLPEEGLKFMVYLQKENIIDESGMPKERFSAEFPKEGPSILRIQQVVRGDSAAYFCASSPSDRAFMNTEAFFGQGTRLTVV.